What follows are 17 T cell receptor beta chains derived from one specimen sequenced in a study of immune characterization of retroperitoneal liposarcoma. MiXCR, run by TCRdb on the PCR reads, gives a single entry per CDR3 protein. This table holds some 10,000 distinct CDR3 sequences, around 24% found once. Input material: tumor tissue. These receptors were obtained from a female donor with retroperitoneal liposarcoma.

The chain carries TRBV12-3 or TRBV12-4 and TRBJ1-5; the D gene is possibly TRBD1 (6 bases). This CDR3 has 13 amino acids. V was shortened by 4 bases and J by 7 bases, with 11 bases between the two germline ends. This chain's CDR3 is CASSSQGRQPQHF. The CDR3 nucleotides read TGTGCCAGCAGTTCACAGGGTCGACAGCCCCAGCATTTT.

This clonotype showed up many times. This sequence joins TRBV6-6 and TRBJ1-2; TRBD1 matches 9 bases. Germline V gene data show CDR1 as MNHNY and CDR2 as SVGAGI (reference sequence). This CDR3 region has 14 residues. Unmatched junction bases numbered 6, after V lost 2 bases and J lost 8 bases. In DNA form, the CDR3 reads TGTGCCAGCAGTTACGAGACAGGGGGTGGGGGCTACACCTTC. This encodes CASSYETGGGGYTF.

To note about this clonotype: With a much larger clone just one base away, this may be a read error. The chain links TRBV6-1 to TRBJ2-1; 7 bases map to TRBD1. The CDR3 has 13 residues. The germline V gene has CDR1 MNHNS and CDR2 SASEGT. V trimming: 6 bases; J trimming: 13 bases; junction bases outside the gene matches: 12. The CDR3 sequence: CASSPTGRETQFF. The CDR3 coding sequence is TGTGCCAGCAGCCCGACAGGGAGAGAGACCCAGTTCTTC.

This clonotype was detected only a few times. The V call is TRBV6-1, the J call TRBJ1-5; 10 bases map to TRBD1. CDR1 and CDR2 from the germline V gene are MNHNS and SASEGT. The CDR3 covers 12 residues. Trimming cost V 8 bases and J 7 bases; bases outside gene matches: 2. CDR3 in DNA: TGTGCCAGCGACAGGGGGCGGCAGCCCCAGCATTTT. It yields the protein CASDRGRQPQHF.

This clonotype was recorded many times. The chain links TRBV6-1 to TRBJ2-5; D unclear. Matching the DNA end better, TRBJ2-1 makes the J call doubtful. The germline V gene encodes CDR1 MNHNS and CDR2 SASEGT. The CDR3 covers 13 residues. CDR3 DNA sequence: TGTGCCAGCAGTTATAGGAACCAAGAGACCCAGTTCTTC. Translating it yields CASSYRNQETQFF.

This clonotype has a handful of counts. The rearrangement links TRBV7-6 to TRBJ2-1; D is possibly TRBD1 (6 bases). The V gene lost 1 base and the J gene lost 0 bases, with 13 bases spanning the gap. CDR3 length: 17 amino acids. Germline loops: CDR1 SGHVS, CDR2 FNYEAQ. DNA for the CDR3: TGTGCCAGCAGCTTAGTGTCGGCAGGGGCCTCCTACAATGAGCAGTTCTTC. It codes for CASSLVSAGASYNEQFF.

Here the CDR3 reads CASSLEGGRGSNEQFF. The CDR3 DNA reads TGTGCCAGCAGCTTAGAGGGAGGCAGGGGAAGCAATGAGCAGTTCTTC. V is TRBV7-9 and J is TRBJ2-1; D may match TRBD1 or TRBD2 (6 bases each). The V end was cut by 1 base, the J end by 6 bases, with 16 bases between. CDR3 size: 16 residues. The germline V gene has CDR1 SEHNR and CDR2 FQNEAQ (reference sequence).

For this clonotype: This may stem from a read error, because a much larger clone lies one nucleotide away. This sequence joins TRBV11-3 and TRBJ2-7; D remains ambiguous. The CDR3 sequence is 11 residues long. Germline CDR1 is SGHNT and CDR2 is YENEEA. CDR3 in DNA: TGTGTCAGCAGCTTAACCCATGAGCAGTACTTC. Its protein product is CVSSLTHEQYF.

This clonotype was picked up one time. The chain uses TRBV11-2 and TRBJ2-5; D unclear. V was clipped by 5 bases and J by 11 bases, with 18 bases between them. The germline V gene has CDR1 SGHAT and CDR2 FQNNGV. The CDR3 has 13 residues. CDR3 coding DNA: TGTGCCAGCAGCCCACCCAGGTGGGGTGAGCAGTACTTC. Protein product: CASSPPRWGEQYF.

V and J are TRBV11-1 and TRBJ2-3; a weak D match, TRBD2 (6 bases). The CDR3 is 14 residues long. Trimming took 5 bases from V and 2 from J, leaving 11 bases between them. Germline V gene data show CDR1 as SGHAT and CDR2 as FQDESV (reference sequence). The chain's CDR3 is CASSRRGNTDTQYF. The CDR3 DNA is TGTGCCAGCAGCCGCCGGGGGAACACAGATACGCAGTATTTT.

This clonotype was counted a few times. V gene TRBV6-1 combines with J gene TRBJ2-3; 7 positions agree with TRBD1. The J call may be wrong; the DNA end is better matched by TRBJ2-7. The CDR3 length is 14 residues. Germline V gene lookup returns CDR1 MNHNS and CDR2 SASEGT. The CDR3 sequence: CASSLQGRDDEQYF. CDR3 nucleotide sequence: TGTGCCAGCAGTCTACAGGGGCGCGACGATGAGCAGTACTTC.

This clonotype was found many times. This chain connects TRBV6-1 to TRBJ2-1; TRBD2 matches at 9 bases. The end of the DNA aligns better with TRBJ2-7, so the J call may be wrong. CDR1 MNHNS and CDR2 SASEGT come from the germline V gene. The CDR3 spans 14 residues. CDR3 region: CASSTSGLGNEQYF. The CDR3 DNA sequence: TGTGCCAGCAGTACTAGCGGGCTAGGGAATGAGCAGTACTTC.

This rearrangement joins TRBV6-2 or TRBV6-3 to TRBJ2-1; 8 positions match TRBD1. This CDR3 comprises 13 residues. Germline CDR1 is MNHEY and CDR2 is SVGEGT. V lost 10 bases, J lost 10 bases, and 12 bases stayed unmatched. The CDR3: CATDRTGIHEQFF. CDR3 bases: TGTGCCACCGACCGGACAGGGATCCACGAGCAGTTCTTC.

This clonotype is termed medium-sized. V usage is TRBV7-9 and J usage is TRBJ2-3, with TRBD2 matching over 12 bases. Per the germline V gene, CDR1 is SEHNR and CDR2 is FQNEAQ (reference sequence). Trimming cost V 5 bases and J 4 bases; bases outside gene matches: 4. The CDR3 is made up of 15 amino acids. CDR3 region: CASSTGLAGPDTQYF. The CDR3 DNA sequence: TGTGCCAGCAGCACCGGACTAGCGGGACCAGATACGCAGTATTTT.

This clonotype was detected only once. The chain uses TRBV6-4 and TRBJ2-1; 10 nucleotides align to TRBD2. The J call may be faulty, since TRBJ2-7 better matches the DNA end. The CDR3 spans 15 residues. Germline values: CDR1 MRHNA, CDR2 SNTAGT. The CDR3 nucleotides read TGTGCCAGCAGCCCCCTAGCGGGAGAAAACAATGAGCAGTACTTC. Protein sequence: CASSPLAGENNEQYF.

This clonotype was counted ten times or more. The V and J genes are TRBV11-1 and TRBJ2-1, with a possible D match to TRBD1 (5 bases). Germline V gene sequence: CDR1 SGHAT, CDR2 FQDESV (reference sequence). V was cut by 5 bases and J by 10 bases, with 12 bases left in between. The CDR3 is made up of 12 amino acids. CDR3 DNA: TGTGCCAGCAGCCAAGGGGTTTTCGAGCAGTTCTTC. Translation: CASSQGVFEQFF.

This clonotype occurred many times. CDR3 sequence: CASSLTSGSYEQFF. For the CDR3, the DNA is TGTGCCAGCAGTTTGACTAGCGGGAGCTACGAGCAGTTCTTC. The chain recombines TRBV27 with TRBJ2-1, with TRBD2 identical over 12 bases. V was pared by 3 bases and J by 10 bases, with 4 bases of the junction left unmatched. Germline-derived CDR1 and CDR2 are MNHEY and SMNVEV (reference sequence). This CDR3 is 14 amino acids long.